This T cell receptor (beta chain) comes out of a study of shared clonotypes between healthy human individuals. Each subset's genomic DNA was shared equally among a number of immunoSEQ plates. Source study methods: Without quality scores, immunoSEQ junctional reads could not be filtered like full-length reads. TCRdb keeps only in-frame clones here, not all; method: immunoSEQ multiplex PCR. The D gene and trimming were derived from the DNA, and the V and J assignments and clone size from that table. The sample includes approximately 2.3 million clones, approximately 93% of them seen just once. The V gene's germline CDR1 is SGHVS and CDR2 FQNEAQ. The CDR3 consists of 16 residues. The J segment lost 6 bases and the V segment lost 3 bases, leaving 7 bases of the junction unmatched.

What was sequenced was naive CD4+ T cells from PBMCs. The subset was: CD45RA+ positively selected. The TCR originated in a man younger than 30 in good health. Some clones in this sample may be carry-over from other donors' samples. The V and J genes are TRBV7-8 and TRBJ2-2; TRBD2 matches at 10 bases. The DNA for the CDR3 is TGTGCCAGCAGCTTCGCGCTAGCGGGAGTGGCCGGGGAGCTGTTTTTT. It yields the protein CASSFALAGVAGELFF.